The TCR beta chain under discussion was sequenced for a study of a mutant IDH1 vaccine in newly diagnosed glioma. The overall study: Patients were given eight vaccinations, scheduled in weeks 1, 3, 5, 7, 11, 15, 19 and 23. Patients had received radiotherapy, temozolomide, or both previously, most receiving both.

Time point noted: week 11, during vaccination. Each dose delivered 300 ug of mutant IDH1 20-mer peptide subcutaneously with imiquimod. Tumors from donors were new WHO grade 3 or 4 IDH1-mutant astrocytomas with ATRX loss. Study outcomes and limitations: Pseudoprogression seemed unrelated to changes in top peripheral T cell clonotypes.

Points on this clone: The antigen is not known.

Using immunoSEQ multiplex PCR, the repertoire was profiled, and TCRdb retains in-frame clones only, with some absent. This table holds about 67,000 clones, 89% found once. This receptor was taken from a man in his forties with glioma. The sequencing used PBMCs, collected from a glioma patient whose treatment included an IDH1 peptide vaccine.

This chain's CDR3 is CASSLIETSAATQYF. The CDR3 DNA reads TGTGCCAGCAGCTTGATCGAGACTAGCGCAGCTACCCAGTACTTC. V gene TRBV7-2 combines with J gene TRBJ2-5; 8 nucleotides match TRBD2. Per germline, CDR1 SGHTA and CDR2 FQGNSA. The CDR3 contains 15 residues. Trimming removed 3 bases from V and 8 bases from J; junction bases left unmatched: 11.